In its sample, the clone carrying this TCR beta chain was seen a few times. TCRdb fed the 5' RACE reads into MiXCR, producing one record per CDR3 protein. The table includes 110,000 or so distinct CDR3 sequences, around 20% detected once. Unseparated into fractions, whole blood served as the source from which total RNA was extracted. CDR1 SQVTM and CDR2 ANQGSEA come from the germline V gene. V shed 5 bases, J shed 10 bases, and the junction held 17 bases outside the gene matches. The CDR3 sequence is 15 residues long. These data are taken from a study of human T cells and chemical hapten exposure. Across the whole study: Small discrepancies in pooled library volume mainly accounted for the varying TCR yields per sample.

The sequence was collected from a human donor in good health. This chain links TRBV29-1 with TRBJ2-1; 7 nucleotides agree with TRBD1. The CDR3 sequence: CSVPSTGHPTEEQFF. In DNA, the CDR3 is TGCAGCGTTCCATCGACAGGGCACCCTACGGAGGAGCAGTTCTTC.